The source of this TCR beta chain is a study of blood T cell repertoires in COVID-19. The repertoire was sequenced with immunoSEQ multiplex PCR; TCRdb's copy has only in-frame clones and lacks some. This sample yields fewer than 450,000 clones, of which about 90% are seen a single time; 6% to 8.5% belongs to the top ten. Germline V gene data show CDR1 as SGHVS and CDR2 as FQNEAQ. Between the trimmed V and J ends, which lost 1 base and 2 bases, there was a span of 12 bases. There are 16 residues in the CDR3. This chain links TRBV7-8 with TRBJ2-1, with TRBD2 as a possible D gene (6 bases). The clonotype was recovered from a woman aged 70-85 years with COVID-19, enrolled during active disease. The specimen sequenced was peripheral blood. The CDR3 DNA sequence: TGTGCCAGCAGCTTAGGGTGGCGGGGCCCCTACAATGAGCAGTTCTTC. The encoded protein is CASSLGWRGPYNEQFF.